What follows are 23 T cell receptor beta chains derived from one specimen sequenced in a study of immune evolution from preneoplasia to lung adenocarcinoma. Assay used: immunoSEQ multiplex PCR; TCRdb lists only in-frame clones, some missing. The table records more than 6,500 clones, more than 75% of them present only once. The source material was FFPE adjacent normal lung tissue. These receptors originate from a person aged 65 to 85 with lung adenocarcinoma.

V is TRBV30 and J is TRBJ1-6; D remains unclear. CDR1 is GTSNPN and CDR2 is SVGIG in the germline V gene (reference sequence). The CDR3 has 16 residues. V was shortened by 0 bases and J by 7 bases, with 16 bases between the two germline ends. CDR3 in DNA: TGTGCCTGGAGTGTTAGTAGAGGGCGGGCGAATTCACCCCTCCACTTT. Encoded protein: CAWSVSRGRANSPLHF.

The chain employs TRBV5-1 and TRBJ2-7; the D gene is possibly TRBD2 (6 bases). Between the trimmed V and J ends, which lost 5 bases and 0 bases, there was a span of 9 bases. This CDR3 contains 13 residues. Germline CDR1 and CDR2: SGHRS and YFSETQ. CDR3 loop: CASRDYLSYEQYF. The CDR3 DNA is TGCGCCAGCAGGGACTATCTCTCCTACGAGCAGTACTTC.

The chain has TRBV10-3 and TRBJ2-5, with 11 bases lining up with TRBD2. This CDR3 is built from 15 residues. The germline V gene has CDR1 ENHRY and CDR2 SYGVKD. Germline trimming cut 5 bases from V and 5 bases from J; bases unmatched to any gene: 7. The CDR3 DNA sequence: TGTGCCATCAGTACTAGCGGGGGTTTACGCGAGACCCAGTACTTC. As protein: CAISTSGGLRETQYF.

J is TRBJ1-1 and V is TRBV2; D may be TRBD1 (5 bases). The V and J ends lost 11 bases and 7 bases respectively, with 17 bases between them. CDR1 and CDR2 (germline): SNHLY, FYNNEI. CDR3 length equals 12 residues. CDR3 residues: CAAGTSGYEAFF. The CDR3 DNA follows: TGTGCCGCGGGGACTTCGGGGTATGAAGCTTTCTTT.

The chain carries TRBV9 and TRBJ2-1, with TRBD2 identical over 10 bases. V shed 0 bases, J shed 8 bases, and the junction held 5 bases outside the gene matches. Germline V gene lookup returns CDR1 SGDLS and CDR2 YYNGEE. CDR3 length: 15 residues. CDR3 DNA: TGTGCCAGCAGCGTAGTTGGGACTAGCGTCGATGAGCAGTTCTTC. Its protein is CASSVVGTSVDEQFF.

This chain connects TRBV14 to TRBJ2-4, with a tentative D call TRBD1 (6 bases). The V end lost 5 bases, the J end lost 3 bases, and 14 bases lay between the germline ends. Per the germline V gene, CDR1 is SGHDN and CDR2 is FVKESK. The CDR3 has 15 amino acids. The CDR3 reads CASSLQQGNKNIQYF. Here the CDR3 DNA reads TGTGCCAGCAGCTTGCAACAGGGCAACAAAAACATTCAGTACTTC.

This clone was detected only once. This chain connects TRBV11-3 to TRBJ1-2, with D unclear. The germline CDR1 and CDR2 sequences are SGHNT and YENEEA. The length of the CDR3 is 14 residues. The ends were cut back, 6 bases at V and 3 bases at J, with 14 bases in the middle. This chain's CDR3 is CASSPPTVYYGYTF. The DNA of the CDR3 is TGTGCCAGCAGTCCTCCCACCGTTTACTATGGCTACACCTTC.

The rearrangement uses TRBV7-9 and TRBJ2-1; 8 nucleotides agree with TRBD2. CDR3 length equals 15 residues. The V segment lost 5 bases and the J segment 6 bases; nucleotides outside the gene matches: 9. The germline CDR1 and CDR2 sequences are SEHNR and FQNEAQ (reference sequence). CDR3 in amino acids: CASSKSGGVRNEQFF. The CDR3 DNA sequence: TGTGCCAGCAGCAAATCCGGGGGGGTGCGCAATGAGCAGTTCTTC. The entire variable domain, with the rest obtained from reference TRBV7-9 and TRBJ2-1, is as follows: DTGVSQNPRHKITKRGQNVTFRCDPISEHNRLYWYRQTLGQGPEFLTYFQNEAQLEKSRLLSDRFSAERPKGSFSTLEIQRTEQGDSAMYLCASSKSGGVRNEQFFGPGTRLTVL.

The chain is built from TRBV14 and TRBJ1-6; D call uncertain. Germline lookup yields CDR1 SGHDN and CDR2 FVKESK. V was clipped by 6 bases and J by 6 bases, with 15 bases between them. The CDR3 covers 15 residues. The CDR3 nucleotides read TGTGCCAGCAGTCTAACACCCCTGCCTAATTCACCCCTCCACTTT. It codes for CASSLTPLPNSPLHF.

The chain employs TRBV6-1 and TRBJ1-1, with unresolved D. Germline V lookup: CDR1 MNHNS, CDR2 SASEGT. The CDR3 totals 14 residues. Trimming shortened V by 4 bases and J by 2 bases, and 11 bases separated the two germline ends. The CDR3 DNA reads as TGTGCCAGCAGTGGGGGAACGGGAAACACTGAAGCTTTCTTT. This translates into CASSGGTGNTEAFF.

This rearrangement joins TRBV6-1 to TRBJ2-5; 12 bases fit TRBD2. Germline V gene sequence: CDR1 MNHNS, CDR2 SASEGT. The V and J ends lost 6 bases and 2 bases, in that order; junction bases with no gene match: 4. The CDR3 covers 15 residues. CDR3 in amino acids: CASSWGLAGQETQYF. In nucleotides, the CDR3 is TGTGCCAGCAGCTGGGGACTAGCGGGTCAAGAGACCCAGTACTTC.

The rearrangement links TRBV6-6 to TRBJ2-3; D unclear. V was clipped by 8 bases and J by 7 bases, with 13 bases between them. This CDR3 spans 12 amino acids. CDR1 and CDR2 from the germline V gene are MNHNY and SVGAGI (reference sequence). The CDR3 DNA is TGTGCCAGCGTGGGGTCCAAGAATACGCAGTATTTT. The encoded protein is CASVGSKNTQYF.

The V and J genes are TRBV5-6 and TRBJ1-3; possibly TRBD1 for D (6 bases). CDR3 length: 15 amino acids. V was trimmed by 1 base and J by 3 bases, leaving 11 bases between them. Per the germline V gene, CDR1 is SGHDT and CDR2 is YYEEEE. As DNA, the CDR3 is TGTGCCAGCAGCTTGCGGGGGGCTCGTGGAAACACCATATATTTT. Encoded protein: CASSLRGARGNTIYF.

The chain is built from TRBV11-3 and TRBJ2-3; TRBD2 agrees at 10 bases. CDR3 size: 16 residues. Per germline, CDR1 SGHNT and CDR2 YENEEA. V lost 4 bases to trimming and J lost 2 bases; unmatched junction nucleotides: 6. In nucleotides, the CDR3 is TGTGCCAGCAGCTCCCAACTAGCGGGACCCACAGATACGCAGTATTTT. Its translation: CASSSQLAGPTDTQYF.

The rearrangement links TRBV11-2 to TRBJ2-7; 11 nucleotides align to TRBD1. From germline, CDR1 is SGHAT and CDR2 FQNNGV. The CDR3 is 17 residues long. V lost 5 bases and J lost 3; bases outside the gene matches: 12. For the CDR3, the DNA is TGTGCCAGCAGCACCCGACCGCCGGGACAGGGGGTCTACGAGCAGTACTTC. This codes for CASSTRPPGQGVYEQYF.

The rearrangement uses TRBV29-1 and TRBJ2-7; a possible D gene is TRBD1 (5 bases). The V end lost 8 bases, the J end lost 3 bases, and 23 bases lay between the germline ends. The CDR3 loop spans 15 amino acids. Germline V gene sequence: CDR1 SQVTM, CDR2 ANQGSEA. Here the CDR3 reads CSSPLFTGLLYEQYF. The CDR3 DNA is TGCAGCTCACCGCTATTTACAGGCTTACTCTACGAGCAGTACTTC.

The chain carries TRBV7-9 and TRBJ2-7; D gene ambiguous. The CDR3 length is 14 residues. V lost 4 bases, J lost 3 bases, and 13 bases lay in between. Germline V lookup: CDR1 SEHNR, CDR2 FQNEAQ (reference sequence). The CDR3 protein is CASSSAGPNYEQYF. The CDR3 nucleotides are TGTGCCAGCAGCTCCGCCGGGCCTAACTACGAGCAGTACTTC.

CDR3 sequence: CASSHGQGDTDTQYF. The CDR3 nucleotides are TGTGCCAGCAGCCACGGACAGGGCGACACAGATACGCAGTATTTT. The genes are TRBV5-6 and TRBJ2-3; TRBD1 matches 8 bases. The CDR3 length is 15 residues. V gave up 4 bases and J gave up 2 bases; unmatched junction bases: 6. Germline assignment: CDR1 SGHDT and CDR2 YYEEEE.

The V and J genes are TRBV30 and TRBJ1-4, with D possibly being TRBD1 (5 bases). Germline V lookup: CDR1 GTSNPN, CDR2 SVGIG (reference sequence). V was clipped by 3 bases and J by 12 bases, with 14 bases between them. This CDR3 has 12 amino acids. The DNA of the CDR3 is TGTGCCTGGAGACAACAGGCCGCTGAACTGTTTTTT. Translating gives CAWRQQAAELFF.

This clone was counted between two and nine times. The chain uses TRBV6-1 and TRBJ2-5; 10 nucleotides agree with TRBD1. The length of the CDR3 is 15 residues. V lost 7 bases to trimming and J lost 1 base; unmatched junction nucleotides: 6. Germline V CDR1 and CDR2: MNHNS, SASEGT. The CDR3 sequence is CASTGQGEAQETQYF. The CDR3 bases are TGTGCCAGCACCGGACAGGGGGAGGCCCAAGAGACCCAGTACTTC.

The V and J genes are TRBV5-1 and TRBJ2-6, with D perhaps assigned TRBD1 or TRBD2 (5 bases each). The V gene lost 3 bases and the J gene lost 2 bases, with 6 bases spanning the gap. Germline CDR1 SGHRS, CDR2 YFSETQ. CDR3 length: 14 amino acids. CDR3: CASSWGTGANVLTF. CDR3 DNA sequence: TGCGCCAGCAGCTGGGGGACTGGGGCCAACGTCCTGACTTTC.

The rearrangement uses TRBV4-1 and TRBJ1-4; D gene uncertain. The CDR3 sequence is 12 residues long. V was trimmed by 4 bases and J by 8 bases, leaving 8 bases between them. Germline assignment: CDR1 MGHRA and CDR2 YSYEKL. The CDR3 DNA sequence: TGCGCCAGCAGCCCGCGAGGGGAAAAACTGTTTTTT. Translated, it gives CASSPRGEKLFF.

This clone was seen only once. The chain is built from TRBV6-6 and TRBJ2-7; 11 bases are shared with TRBD2. J gave up 0 bases and V 6 bases, and 4 bases lay outside the gene matches. Germline V CDR1 and CDR2: MNHNY, SVGAGI (reference sequence). This CDR3 comprises 15 residues. The CDR3 sequence is CASSGTSGSSYEQYF. For the CDR3, the DNA is TGTGCCAGCAGCGGGACTAGCGGTAGCTCCTACGAGCAGTACTTC.